The rows below give T cell receptor beta chains drawn from one sample of a study of human T cells and chemical hapten exposure. TCRdb re-analysed the 5' RACE reads in MiXCR, keeping a single row per CDR3 protein. The sample has some 78,000 distinct CDR3 sequences, about 8% seen once. Receptor source: a male donor in good health. The CDR3 runs from the conserved cysteine through the conserved F or W. The D gene is left open where the match is weak. Clone size, where shown, is once, few, many, or a class for clones that have expanded.

TRBD1 - TRBJ1-5 TRBV6-5 CASSLTGVYNQPQHF TGTGCCAGCAGCCTGACAGGGGTATACAATCAGCCCCAGCATTTT
- - TRBJ1-6 TRBV4-3 CASSQDFRAPEKVLHF TGCGCCAGCAGCCAAGATTTCCGGGCCCCGGAAAAAGTTCTCCACTTT
TRBD1 few TRBJ1-5 TRBV20-1 CSASLDRSYDQPQHF TGCAGTGCTAGCTTGGACAGGTCCTACGATCAGCCCCAGCATTTT
TRBD1 many TRBJ2-7 TRBV6-6 CASRTGTGSYEQYF TGTGCCAGCAGGACCGGGACAGGGAGCTACGAGCAGTACTTC
TRBD1 few TRBJ1-4 TRBV12-3/TRBV12-4 CASSFGTGGREKLFF TGTGCCAGCAGTTTTGGGACAGGGGGCCGTGAAAAACTGTTTTTT
- few TRBJ1-1 TRBV7-9 CASSSLGKAAFF TGTGCCAGCAGCTCCCTGGGAAAAGCAGCTTTCTTT
TRBD2 few TRBJ2-7 TRBV19 CASSLRLAGGPKIYPYEQYF TGTGCCAGTAGTTTACGACTAGCGGGAGGGCCGAAGATATACCCTTACGAGCAGTACTTC
- many TRBJ2-7 TRBV7-2 CASSPGARAYEQYF TGTGCCAGCAGCCCCGGCGCCCGGGCCTACGAGCAGTACTTC
TRBD1 many TRBJ2-3 TRBV3-1 CASSLPGTGSNTQYF TGTGCCAGCAGCCTCCCCGGGACAGGTTCTAATACGCAGTATTTT
- many TRBJ1-5 TRBV20-1 CSARGVGAGVSNQPQHF TGCAGTGCTAGGGGGGTGGGGGCAGGGGTTAGCAATCAGCCCCAGCATTTT
- many TRBJ1-5 TRBV6-2/TRBV6-3 CASSYSGREYQPQHF TGTGCCAGCAGTTACTCCGGCAGGGAGTATCAGCCCCAGCATTTT
TRBD1 few TRBJ2-6 TRBV29-1 CSVTGGPNVLTF TGCAGCGTGACAGGGGGCCCCAACGTCCTGACTTTC
TRBD1 - TRBJ2-7 TRBV12-3/TRBV12-4 CASRTGGYEQYF TGTGCCAGCCGGACAGGGGGTTACGAGCAGTACTTC
TRBD1 - TRBJ1-1 TRBV29-1 CSVDRVNTEAFF TGCAGCGTAGACAGGGTGAACACTGAAGCTTTCTTT
- - TRBJ1-2 TRBV6-4 CASIPPRKWDTGYLNYGYTF TGTGCCAGCATTCCACCTCGAAAGTGGGACACAGGATACCTTAACTATGGCTACACCTTC
- many TRBJ2-3 TRBV7-2 CASSLARSTDTQYF TGTGCCAGCAGCTTAGCCAGGAGCACAGATACGCAGTATTTT
- many TRBJ2-2 TRBV20-1 CSASSPGGTGELFF TGCAGTGCCTCTTCCCCGGGTGGGACCGGGGAGCTGTTTTTT
- - TRBJ1-1 TRBV15 CATSRDRGMNTEAFF TGTGCCACCAGCAGAGATCGTGGCATGAACACTGAAGCTTTCTTT
TRBD1 - TRBJ1-4 TRBV4-2 CASSHHLTGEGYNEKLFF TGTGCCAGCAGCCACCACCTCACAGGGGAGGGGTACAATGAAAAACTGTTTTTT
TRBD2 many TRBJ2-4 TRBV27 CASSPSTSGKNIQYF TGTGCCAGCAGTCCCTCAACTAGCGGCAAAAACATTCAGTACTTC
- many TRBJ2-1 TRBV20-1 CSARGGSEQFF TGCAGTGCCAGGGGGGGGAGTGAGCAGTTCTTC
TRBD1 - TRBJ1-6 TRBV6-5 CASSYGTGGTPLHF TGTGCCAGCAGTTACGGGACAGGGGGGACACCCCTCCACTTT
- - TRBJ2-2 TRBV10-3 CASGIPGNTGELFF TGTGCCAGCGGGATTCCAGGGAACACCGGGGAGCTGTTTTTT
- few TRBJ2-1 TRBV28 CASSSGEVITNEQFF TGTGCCAGCAGTTCGGGGGAGGTAATTACCAATGAGCAGTTCTTC
- many TRBJ2-7 TRBV10-3 CAISEGTYEQYF TGTGCCATCAGTGAAGGGACCTACGAGCAGTACTTC
- - TRBJ2-4 TRBV27 CASSFSGLAKNIQYF TGTGCCAGCAGTTTCTCAGGGCTGGCCAAAAACATTCAGTACTTC
- few TRBJ1-4 TRBV10-3 CAISEEGAQADEKLFF TGTGCCATCAGTGAGGAAGGGGCCCAGGCTGATGAAAAACTGTTTTTT